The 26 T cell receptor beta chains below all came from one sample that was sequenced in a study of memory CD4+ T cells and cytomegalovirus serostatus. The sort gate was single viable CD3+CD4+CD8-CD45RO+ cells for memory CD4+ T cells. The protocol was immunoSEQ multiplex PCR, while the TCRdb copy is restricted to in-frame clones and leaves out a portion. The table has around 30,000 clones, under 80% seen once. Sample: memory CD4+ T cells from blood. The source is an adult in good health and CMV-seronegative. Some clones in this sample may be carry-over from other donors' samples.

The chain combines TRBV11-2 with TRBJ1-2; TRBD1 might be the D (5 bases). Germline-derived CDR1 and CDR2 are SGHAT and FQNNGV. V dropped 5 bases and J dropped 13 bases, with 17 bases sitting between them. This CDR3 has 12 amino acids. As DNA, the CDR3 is TGTGCCAGCAGCGAGACCGGAGTGGGACGCACCTTC. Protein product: CASSETGVGRTF.

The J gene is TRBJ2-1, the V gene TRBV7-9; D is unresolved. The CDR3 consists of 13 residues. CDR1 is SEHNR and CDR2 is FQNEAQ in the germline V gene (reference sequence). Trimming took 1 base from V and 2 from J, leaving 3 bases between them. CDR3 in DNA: TGTGCCAGCAGCTTAGTAGCCTACAATGAGCAGTTCTTC. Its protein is CASSLVAYNEQFF.

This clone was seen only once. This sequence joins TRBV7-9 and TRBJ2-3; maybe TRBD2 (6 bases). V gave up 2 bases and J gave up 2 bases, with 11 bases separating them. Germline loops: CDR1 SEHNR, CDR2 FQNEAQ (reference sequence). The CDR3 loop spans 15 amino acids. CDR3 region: CASSLRGGDTDTQYF. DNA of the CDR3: TGTGCCAGCAGCTTACGTGGCGGGGACACAGATACGCAGTATTTT. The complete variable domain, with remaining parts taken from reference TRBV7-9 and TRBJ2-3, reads DTGVSQNPRHKITKRGQNVTFRCDPISEHNRLYWYRQTLGQGPEFLTYFQNEAQLEKSRLLSDRFSAERPKGSFSTLEIQRTEQGDSAMYLCASSLRGGDTDTQYFGPGTRLTVL.

The CDR3 coding sequence is TGTGCCAGTAGTATTCCCGGCAGGGTGGCTGCTGGGGCCAACGTCCTGACTTTC. This sequence encodes CASSIPGRVAAGANVLTF. The chain joins TRBV19 to TRBJ2-6; D possibly corresponds to TRBD1 (5 bases). This CDR3 has 18 residues. V lost 3 bases and J 2 bases, leaving 17 bases between the germline ends. From germline, CDR1 is LNHDA and CDR2 SQIVND (reference sequence).

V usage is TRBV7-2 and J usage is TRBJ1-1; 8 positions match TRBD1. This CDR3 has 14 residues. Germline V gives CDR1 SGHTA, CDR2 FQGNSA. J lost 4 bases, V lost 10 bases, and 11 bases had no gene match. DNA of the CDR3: TGTGCCACAAGCGGACAGGGAAGTTCCACTGAAGCTTTCTTT. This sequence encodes CATSGQGSSTEAFF.

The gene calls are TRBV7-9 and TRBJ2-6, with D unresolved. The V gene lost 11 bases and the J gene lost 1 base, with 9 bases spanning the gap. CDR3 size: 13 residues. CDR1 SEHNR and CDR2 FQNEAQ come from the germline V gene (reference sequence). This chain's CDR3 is CAGTSSGANVLTF. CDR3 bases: TGTGCCGGAACATCATCTGGGGCCAACGTCCTGACTTTC. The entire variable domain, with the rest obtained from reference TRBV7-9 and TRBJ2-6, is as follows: DTGVSQNPRHKITKRGQNVTFRCDPISEHNRLYWYRQTLGQGPEFLTYFQNEAQLEKSRLLSDRFSAERPKGSFSTLEIQRTEQGDSAMYLCAGTSSGANVLTFGAGSRLTVL.

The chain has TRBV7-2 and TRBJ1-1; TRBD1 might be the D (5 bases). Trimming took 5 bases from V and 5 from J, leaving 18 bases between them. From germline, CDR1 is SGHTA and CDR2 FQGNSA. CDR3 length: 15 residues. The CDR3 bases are TGTGCCAGCAGCCGCCGTGCCGGGGCCGGGACTGAAGCTTTCTTT. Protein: CASSRRAGAGTEAFF.

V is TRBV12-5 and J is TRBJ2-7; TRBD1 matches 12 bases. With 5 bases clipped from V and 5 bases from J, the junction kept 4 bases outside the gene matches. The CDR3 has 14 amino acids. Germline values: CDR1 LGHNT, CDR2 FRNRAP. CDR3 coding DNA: TGTGCTAGTGGTCCGGGACAGGGGGCCCACGAGCAGTACTTC. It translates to CASGPGQGAHEQYF.

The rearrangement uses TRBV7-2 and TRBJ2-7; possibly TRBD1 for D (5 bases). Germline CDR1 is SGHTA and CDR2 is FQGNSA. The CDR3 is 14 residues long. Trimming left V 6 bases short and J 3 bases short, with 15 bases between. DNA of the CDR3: TGTGCCAGCAGATCAGACAGTTCCTTCTACGAGCAGTACTTC. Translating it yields CASRSDSSFYEQYF.

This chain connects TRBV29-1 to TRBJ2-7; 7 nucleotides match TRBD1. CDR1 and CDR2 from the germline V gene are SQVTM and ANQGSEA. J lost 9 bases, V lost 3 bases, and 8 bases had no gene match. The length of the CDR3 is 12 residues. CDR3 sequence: CSVDEGRGMQYF. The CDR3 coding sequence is TGCAGCGTTGATGAGGGCAGGGGGATGCAGTACTTC.

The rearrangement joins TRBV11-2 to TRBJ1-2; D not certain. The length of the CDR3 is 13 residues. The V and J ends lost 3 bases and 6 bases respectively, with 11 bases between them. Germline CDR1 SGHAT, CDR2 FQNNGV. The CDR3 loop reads CASSFTRKDGYTF. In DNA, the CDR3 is TGTGCCAGCAGCTTTACCCGGAAGGATGGCTACACCTTC. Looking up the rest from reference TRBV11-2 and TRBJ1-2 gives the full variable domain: EAGVAQSPRYKIIEKRQSVAFWCNPISGHATLYWYQQILGQGPKLLIQFQNNGVVDDSQLPKDRFSAERLKGVDSTLKIQPAKLEDSAVYLCASSFTRKDGYTFGSGTRLTVV.

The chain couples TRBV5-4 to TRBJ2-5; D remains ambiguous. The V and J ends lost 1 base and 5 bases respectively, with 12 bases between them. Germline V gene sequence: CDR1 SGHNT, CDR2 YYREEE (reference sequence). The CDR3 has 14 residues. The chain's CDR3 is CASSLIGNAETQYF. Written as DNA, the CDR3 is TGTGCCAGCAGCTTGATAGGGAATGCGGAGACCCAGTACTTC.

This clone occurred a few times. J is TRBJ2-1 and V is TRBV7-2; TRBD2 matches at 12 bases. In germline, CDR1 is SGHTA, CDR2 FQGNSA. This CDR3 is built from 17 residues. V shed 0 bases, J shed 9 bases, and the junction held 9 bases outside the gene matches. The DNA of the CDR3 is TGTGCCAGCAGCTTAGCCGGACTAGCGGGGTCCCGGGGTGAGCAGTTCTTC. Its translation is CASSLAGLAGSRGEQFF.

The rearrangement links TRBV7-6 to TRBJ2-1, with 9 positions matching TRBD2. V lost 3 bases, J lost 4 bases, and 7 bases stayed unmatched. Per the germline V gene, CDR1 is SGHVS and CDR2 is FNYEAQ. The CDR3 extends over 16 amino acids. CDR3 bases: TGTGCCAGCAGCTTCTTAGCGGGGGCGCCTTACAATGAGCAGTTCTTC. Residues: CASSFLAGAPYNEQFF.

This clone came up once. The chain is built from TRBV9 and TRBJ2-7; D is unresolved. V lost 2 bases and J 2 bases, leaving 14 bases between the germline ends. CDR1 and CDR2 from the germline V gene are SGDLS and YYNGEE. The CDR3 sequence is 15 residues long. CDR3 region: CASSVEQSNTYEQYF. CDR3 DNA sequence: TGTGCCAGCAGCGTGGAACAGTCAAACACCTACGAGCAGTACTTC.

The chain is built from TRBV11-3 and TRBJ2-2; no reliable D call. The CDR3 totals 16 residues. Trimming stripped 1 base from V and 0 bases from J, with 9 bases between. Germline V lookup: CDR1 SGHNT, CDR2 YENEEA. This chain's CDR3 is CASSLGGSANTGELFF. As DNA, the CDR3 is TGTGCCAGCAGCTTAGGCGGCAGCGCGAACACCGGGGAGCTGTTTTTT. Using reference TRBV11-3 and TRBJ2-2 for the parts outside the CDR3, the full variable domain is EAGVVQSPRYKIIEKKQPVAFWCNPISGHNTLYWYLQNLGQGPELLIRYENEEAVDDSQLPKDRFSAERLKGVDSTLKIQPAELGDSAVYLCASSLGGSANTGELFFGEGSRLTVL.

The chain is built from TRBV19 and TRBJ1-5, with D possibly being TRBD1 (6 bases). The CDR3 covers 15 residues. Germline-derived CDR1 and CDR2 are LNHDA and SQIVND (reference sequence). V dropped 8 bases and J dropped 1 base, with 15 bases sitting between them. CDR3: CASDTTGFSNQPQHF. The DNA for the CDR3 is TGTGCCAGTGACACAACAGGGTTCAGCAATCAGCCCCAGCATTTT. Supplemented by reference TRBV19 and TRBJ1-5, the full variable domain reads DGGITQSPKYLFRKEGQNVTLSCEQNLNHDAMYWYRQDPGQGLRLIYYSQIVNDFQKGDIAEGYSVSREKKESFPLTVTSAQKNPTAFYLCASDTTGFSNQPQHFGDGTRLSIL.

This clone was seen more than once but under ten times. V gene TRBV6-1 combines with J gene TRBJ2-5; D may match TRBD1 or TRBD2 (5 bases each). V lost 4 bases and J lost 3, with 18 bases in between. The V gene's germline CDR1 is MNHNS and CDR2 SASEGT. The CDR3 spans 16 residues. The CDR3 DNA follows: TGTGCCAGCAGTGGGAACGGGGCGGGCTTAGAAGAGACCCAGTACTTC. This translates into CASSGNGAGLEETQYF.

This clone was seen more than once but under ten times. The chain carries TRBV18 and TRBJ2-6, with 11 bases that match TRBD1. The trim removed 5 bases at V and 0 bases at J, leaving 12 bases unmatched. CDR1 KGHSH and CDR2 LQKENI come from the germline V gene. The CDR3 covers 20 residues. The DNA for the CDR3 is TGTGCCAGCTCATCGACGACCGGGACAGGGGGGGGCTCTGGGGCCAACGTCCTGACTTTC. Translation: CASSSTTGTGGGSGANVLTF.

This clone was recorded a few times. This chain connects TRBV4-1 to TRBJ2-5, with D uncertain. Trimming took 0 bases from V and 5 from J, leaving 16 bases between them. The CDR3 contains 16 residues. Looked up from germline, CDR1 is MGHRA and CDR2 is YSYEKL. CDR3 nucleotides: TGCGCCAGCAGCCAAGATTTTAGACCCCCTGGGGAGACCCAGTACTTC. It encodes CASSQDFRPPGETQYF.

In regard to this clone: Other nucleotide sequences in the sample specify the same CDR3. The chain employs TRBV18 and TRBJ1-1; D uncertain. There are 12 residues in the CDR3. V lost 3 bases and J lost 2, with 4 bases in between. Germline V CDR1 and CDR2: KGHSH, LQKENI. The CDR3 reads CASSPTNTEAFF. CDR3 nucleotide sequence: TGTGCCAGCTCACCTACTAACACTGAAGCTTTCTTT.

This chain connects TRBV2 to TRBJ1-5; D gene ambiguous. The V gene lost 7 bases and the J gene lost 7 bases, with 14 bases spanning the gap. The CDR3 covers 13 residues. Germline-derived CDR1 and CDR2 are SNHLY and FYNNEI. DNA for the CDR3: TGTGCCAGCACCAACGGGGTGAGGCAGCCCCAGCATTTT. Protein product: CASTNGVRQPQHF.

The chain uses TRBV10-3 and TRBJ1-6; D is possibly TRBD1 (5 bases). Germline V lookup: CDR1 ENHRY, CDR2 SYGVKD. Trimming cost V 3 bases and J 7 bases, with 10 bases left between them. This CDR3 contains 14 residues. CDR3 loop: CAISDRAGNSPLHF. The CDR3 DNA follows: TGTGCCATCAGTGACAGGGCAGGGAATTCACCCCTCCACTTT.

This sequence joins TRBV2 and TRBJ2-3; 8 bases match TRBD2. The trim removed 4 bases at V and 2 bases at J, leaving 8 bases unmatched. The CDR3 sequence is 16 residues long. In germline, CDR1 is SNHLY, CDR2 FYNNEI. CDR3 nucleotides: TGTGCCAGCAGTGTTCCCGAGCGGGGGAACACAGATACGCAGTATTTT. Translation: CASSVPERGNTDTQYF.

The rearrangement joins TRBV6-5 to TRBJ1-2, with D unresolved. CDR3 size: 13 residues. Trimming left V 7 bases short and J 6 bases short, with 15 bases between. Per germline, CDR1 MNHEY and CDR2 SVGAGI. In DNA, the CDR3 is TGTGCCAGCAAAACCGGCGGACGGGATGGCTACACCTTC. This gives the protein CASKTGGRDGYTF.

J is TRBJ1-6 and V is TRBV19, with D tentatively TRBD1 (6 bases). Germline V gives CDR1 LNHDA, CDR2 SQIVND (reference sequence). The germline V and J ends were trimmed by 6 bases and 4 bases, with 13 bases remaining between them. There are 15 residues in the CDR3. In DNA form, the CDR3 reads TGTGCCAGTAGCGAGGACAGTTCTTATAATTCACCCCTCCACTTT. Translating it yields CASSEDSSYNSPLHF.